The source of this T cell receptor beta chain is a study of graft-versus-host responses after intestinal transplantation. Responder cells labeled with CFSE (approximately 200,000) were co-plated with irradiated stimulator cells labeled with violet dye (approximately 200,000). CDR1 and CDR2 (germline): MNHNY, SVGAGI (reference sequence). V was pared by 2 bases and J by 2 bases, with 6 bases of the junction left unmatched. The CDR3 covers 15 residues. Measured with immunoSEQ multiplex PCR; TCRdb has only the in-frame clones, and not every one. The sample records some 21,000 clones, 55% to 65% being singletons.

The sequence was collected from a human patient who received an intestinal transplant. Source: alloreactive CD4+ T cells from a mixed lymphocyte reaction culture, taken before intestinal transplant. Subset meaning: CFSE-low proliferating T cells sorted from approximately 6-day pre-transplant mixed lymphocyte reaction (GvH or HvG direction). The V and J genes are TRBV6-6 and TRBJ2-7, with 7 bases matching TRBD2. The CDR3 DNA is TGTGCCAGCAGTTACAGGCAGCGGGGAACCTACGAGCAGTACTTC. Amino acid sequence: CASSYRQRGTYEQYF.